Listed below are T cell receptor beta chains from one sample, sequenced in a study of blood T cell repertoires in COVID-19. TCRdb's copy holds only in-frame clones and misses some; the assay was immunoSEQ multiplex PCR. Among roughly 160,000 clones listed, 70% to 90% were seen once. The sequencing input was peripheral blood. These receptor sequences come from an elderly man with COVID-19, enrolled during active disease. The CDR3 runs from the conserved cysteine through the conserved F or W. The D gene is left open where the match is weak.

D	V	J	CDR3	DNA
-	TRBV12-3/TRBV12-4	TRBJ1-5	CASTRGENQPQHF	TGTGCCAGCACCCGGGGAGAAAATCAGCCCCAGCATTTT
-	TRBV4-2	TRBJ2-4	CASSQRSGGNIQYF	TGTGCCAGCAGCCAACGTTCCGGGGGAAACATTCAGTACTTC
TRBD1	TRBV18	TRBJ1-1	CASSPGQKNMNTEAFF	TGTGCCAGCTCACCGGGACAGAAGAACATGAACACTGAAGCTTTCTTT
TRBD2	TRBV5-5	TRBJ2-5	CASSSPGGGQETQYF	TGTGCCAGCAGCTCCCCGGGGGGGGGCCAAGAGACCCAGTACTTC
TRBD1	TRBV5-1	TRBJ1-2	CASSLTGEPNYGYTF	TGCGCCAGCAGCTTGACAGGGGAACCTAACTATGGCTACACCTTC
TRBD1	TRBV7-3	TRBJ2-3	CASSSGQGGDTQYF	TGTGCCAGCAGCTCGGGACAGGGTGGCGATACGCAGTATTTT
-	TRBV4-3	TRBJ1-5	CASSQDTGPQPQHF	TGCGCCAGCAGCCAAGATACAGGGCCTCAGCCCCAGCATTTT
TRBD1	TRBV29-1	TRBJ1-1	CSVAGQGHTEAFF	TGCAGCGTTGCGGGACAGGGGCACACTGAAGCTTTCTTT
TRBD1	TRBV18	TRBJ2-2	CASSAGQANTGELFF	TGTGCCAGCTCAGCCGGACAGGCGAACACCGGGGAGCTGTTTTTT
TRBD1	TRBV5-1	TRBJ2-3	CASSYGQGHTDTQYF	TGCGCCAGCAGCTACGGACAGGGACACACAGATACGCAGTATTTT